This is a list of T cell receptor beta chains from one sample in a study of shared clonotypes between healthy human individuals. Profiling relied on immunoSEQ multiplex PCR, and the TCRdb table lists in-frame clones only, not all of them. This sample has approximately 2.1 million clones, with over 85% found just once. What was sequenced was naive CD4+ T cells from PBMCs. Source of these receptors: a man between 18 and 29 years old in good health. Some clones in this sample may be carry-over from other donors' samples. Both conserved end residues are part of each CDR3. A D gene is named only where the DNA matches it firmly. A clone size is listed for some rows: how often the clone was seen (once, few, many), or a class if it is expanded.

D gene,V gene,J gene,clone size,CDR3 protein,CDR3 DNA
TRBD2,TRBV5-1,TRBJ2-5,-,CASTPGGEMETQYF,TGCGCCAGCACTCCCGGGGGGGAGATGGAGACCCAGTACTTC
-,TRBV11-2,TRBJ2-7,-,CASSLGWAGPYEQYF,TGTGCCAGCAGCTTAGGGTGGGCGGGGCCCTACGAGCAGTACTTC
-,TRBV5-4,TRBJ2-5,-,CASSLDGKRETQYF,TGTGCCAGCAGCTTGGACGGAAAAAGAGAGACCCAGTACTTC
-,TRBV18,TRBJ2-3,-,CASSPGAGGPDTQYF,TGTGCCAGCTCACCCGGTGCCGGAGGCCCAGATACGCAGTATTTT
-,TRBV6-5,TRBJ2-5,once,CASSPGHLQETQYF,TGTGCCAGCAGTCCGGGACACCTCCAAGAGACCCAGTACTTC
TRBD2,TRBV7-2,TRBJ2-3,-,CASAILTSGTGDTQYF,TGTGCCAGCGCCATCCTAACTAGCGGGACCGGAGATACGCAGTATTTT
-,TRBV19,TRBJ2-3,-,CASSTRAPISQYF,TGTGCCAGTAGTACTAGGGCCCCCATATCGCAGTATTTT
-,TRBV7-9,TRBJ2-1,-,CASSLVSGGKQFF,TGTGCCAGCAGCTTAGTCTCGGGGGGCAAGCAGTTCTTC
-,TRBV28,TRBJ1-2,-,CASSTRQYGYTF,TGTGCCAGCAGTACCCGACAGTATGGCTACACCTTC
TRBD1,TRBV29-1,TRBJ2-1,-,CSVSGTDTDNEQFF,TGCAGCGTCTCCGGGACAGATACCGACAATGAGCAGTTCTTC
-,TRBV6-1,TRBJ2-7,-,CASSHRDFYEQYF,TGTGCCAGCAGTCACCGGGACTTCTACGAGCAGTACTTC
-,TRBV18,TRBJ1-2,-,CASSLGPTNYGYTF,TGTGCCAGCTCACTGGGCCCAACTAACTATGGCTACACCTTC
TRBD1,TRBV5-8,TRBJ1-1,-,CASSITQGHTEAFF,TGTGCCAGCAGCATCACACAGGGGCACACTGAAGCTTTCTTT
-,TRBV6-1,TRBJ2-7,once,CASSEGLRSVGGEQYF,TGTGCCAGCAGTGAAGGGCTTCGTAGTGTGGGGGGCGAGCAGTACTTC
-,TRBV2,TRBJ1-1,few,CASSEDITEAFF,TGTGCCAGCAGTGAGGACATAACTGAAGCTTTCTTT
-,TRBV6-5,TRBJ2-3,once,CASSPRTAQGTQYF,TGTGCCAGCAGCCCACGGACAGCCCAGGGTACGCAGTATTTT
-,TRBV7-3,TRBJ2-7,-,CASSLTSQGNYEQYF,TGTGCCAGCAGCTTAACGAGCCAGGGCAACTACGAGCAGTACTTC
TRBD1,TRBV6-5,TRBJ1-1,-,CASSLNRGMNTEAFF,TGTGCCAGCAGTTTAAACAGGGGTATGAACACTGAAGCTTTCTTT
TRBD1,TRBV2,TRBJ2-7,-,CASRSLGTATYEQYF,TGTGCCAGCAGGTCCTTAGGGACAGCCACCTACGAGCAGTACTTC
TRBD2,TRBV11-2,TRBJ2-1,-,CASSSPLAGGTEQFF,TGTGCCAGCAGTTCCCCTTTAGCGGGAGGTACTGAGCAGTTCTTC
-,TRBV10-3,TRBJ2-3,-,CAINSGISTDTQYF,TGTGCCATCAATTCCGGGATCAGCACAGATACGCAGTATTTT
-,TRBV19,TRBJ1-1,-,CASTGRGKNTEAFF,TGTGCCAGTACAGGGAGGGGGAAGAACACTGAAGCTTTCTTT
-,TRBV5-4,TRBJ1-2,-,CASSLAGVTNYGYTF,TGTGCCAGCAGCTTGGCCGGGGTGACTAACTATGGCTACACCTTC
TRBD2,TRBV7-8,TRBJ2-7,-,CASRPTSGSLNEQYF,TGTGCCAGCAGGCCAACTAGCGGCAGTTTAAACGAGCAGTACTTC
-,TRBV28,TRBJ2-1,once,CASSSSPRYEQFF,TGTGCCAGCAGTTCTTCCCCTCGGTATGAGCAGTTCTTC
TRBD2,TRBV5-6,TRBJ2-1,-,CASSSTGTSRDNEQFF,TGTGCCAGCAGCTCTACCGGGACTAGCAGAGACAATGAGCAGTTCTTC
TRBD2,TRBV30,TRBJ2-3,-,CAWSPGGTQYF,TGTGCCTGGAGCCCGGGGGGTACGCAGTATTTT
-,TRBV28,TRBJ1-4,-,CASRSVGGASEKLFF,TGTGCCAGCAGATCAGTGGGGGGCGCGTCTGAAAAACTGTTTTTT
-,TRBV28,TRBJ1-4,-,CASSPIRALREKLFF,TGTGCCAGCAGCCCCATCAGGGCCCTACGTGAAAAACTGTTTTTT
-,TRBV5-5,TRBJ2-3,-,CASSLTRTLTDTQYF,TGTGCCAGCAGCTTGACCCGGACCCTCACAGATACGCAGTATTTT
-,TRBV7-9,TRBJ2-7,few,CASAGRAKVPEQYF,TGTGCCAGCGCCGGTCGGGCGAAAGTCCCCGAGCAGTACTTC
-,TRBV7-2,TRBJ2-1,-,CASSLGYNEQFF,TGTGCCAGCAGCCTCGGCTACAATGAGCAGTTCTTC
-,TRBV7-9,TRBJ1-1,-,CASSQNIEAFF,TGTGCCAGCAGCCAGAACATAGAAGCTTTCTTT
TRBD1,TRBV25-1,TRBJ1-2,-,CASSALKDRSSNYGYTF,TGTGCCAGCAGTGCCCTCAAGGACAGGTCTTCTAACTATGGCTACACCTTC
TRBD2,TRBV25-1,TRBJ2-7,-,CASSVVGGGVWEQYF,TGTGCCAGCAGTGTGGTCGGCGGGGGGGTATGGGAGCAGTACTTC
-,TRBV28,TRBJ1-1,few,CASSLSGRYTEAFF,TGTGCCAGCTCGCTTTCAGGGCGGTACACTGAAGCTTTCTTT
-,TRBV5-5,TRBJ2-7,once,CASSRTDFYEQYF,TGTGCCAGCAGCCGGACAGATTTCTACGAGCAGTACTTC
TRBD1,TRBV7-8,TRBJ2-7,-,CASSQRQGAYEQYF,TGTGCCAGCAGCCAAAGACAGGGGGCCTACGAGCAGTACTTC
TRBD2,TRBV11-2,TRBJ2-1,-,CASSEAFNLAGGFHNEQFF,TGTGCCAGCAGCGAAGCTTTCAATCTAGCGGGAGGATTCCACAATGAGCAGTTCTTC
-,TRBV28,TRBJ2-4,-,CASSLERRGHANIQYF,TGTGCCAGCAGTTTGGAGAGGCGGGGACACGCAAACATTCAGTACTTC
-,TRBV11-3,TRBJ2-1,-,CASSLGEPRAGYNEQFF,TGTGCCAGCAGCTTAGGGGAACCAAGGGCAGGGTACAATGAGCAGTTCTTC
-,TRBV10-3,TRBJ1-3,-,CAISVGRQDDGNTIYF,TGTGCCATCAGTGTGGGTAGGCAGGATGATGGAAACACCATATATTTT
-,TRBV9,TRBJ2-2,-,CASSARLTNTGELFF,TGTGCCAGCAGCGCCCGGTTAACGAACACCGGGGAGCTGTTTTTT
-,TRBV7-9,TRBJ2-5,-,CASSRDTGRQETQYF,TGTGCCAGCAGCCGGGACACAGGGCGCCAAGAGACCCAGTACTTC
TRBD1,TRBV28,TRBJ1-1,-,CASSSTGYGTEAFF,TGTGCCAGCAGTTCGACAGGGTACGGGACTGAAGCTTTCTTT
-,TRBV7-9,TRBJ1-5,-,CASGTTGSNQPQHF,TGTGCCAGCGGTACCACGGGTAGCAATCAGCCCCAGCATTTT
TRBD2,TRBV11-2,TRBJ2-7,-,CASSYPRVAGGYEQYF,TGTGCCAGCAGCTACCCTCGGGTAGCGGGAGGGTACGAGCAGTACTTC
-,TRBV4-1,TRBJ2-5,-,CASSQPVRRETQYF,TGCGCCAGCAGCCAACCTGTAAGGCGGGAGACCCAGTACTTC
-,TRBV5-1,TRBJ1-2,-,CASSSGAGNTYYGYTF,TGCGCCAGCAGCTCGGGGGCCGGAAATACATACTATGGCTACACCTTC
-,TRBV7-9,TRBJ2-5,-,CASSAGQYQETQYF,TGTGCCAGCAGCGCGGGACAGTACCAAGAGACCCAGTACTTC
-,TRBV6-1,TRBJ2-7,-,CASSEIGVGEQYF,TGTGCCAGCAGTGAAATCGGGGTTGGGGAGCAGTACTTC
TRBD2,TRBV10-3,TRBJ2-1,-,CAISERGGLAGLNNEQFF,TGTGCCATCAGTGAGCGCGGAGGACTAGCGGGTTTAAACAATGAGCAGTTCTTC
-,TRBV28,TRBJ1-2,-,CATVVPERGYTF,TGTGCCACCGTTGTACCCGAGCGTGGCTACACCTTC
-,TRBV9,TRBJ1-3,-,CASSGVGYGGNTIYF,TGTGCCAGCAGCGGTGTGGGGTACGGTGGAAACACCATATATTTT
TRBD1,TRBV7-3,TRBJ2-5,-,CASSPGTGWQETQYF,TGTGCCAGCAGCCCCGGGACAGGGTGGCAAGAGACCCAGTACTTC